Below, 32 T cell receptor beta chains from the same sample are listed, as sequenced in a study of OX40 agonist ivuxolimab in advanced cancers. Library preparation used the immunoSEQ multiplex PCR assay. TCRdb carries this immuneACCESS record with in-frame sequences only. Its versions omit some clonotypes, under half of them owing to an unresolved V gene in the studies checked, with the rest unexplained. In all, the sample holds about 76,000 clones, and 85% of those were seen once. Approximately 0.6% of the sample goes to the ten largest clones. The source material was CD4+ or CD8+ T cells sorted from blood, sampled in a trial of the OX40 agonist ivuxolimab. The receptor source for this set is an adult with an advanced solid tumor such as melanoma, head and neck, liver or kidney cancer.

The J gene is TRBJ1-6, the V gene TRBV6-5, with 9 bases identical to TRBD1. V trimming: 6 bases; J trimming: 3 bases; junction bases outside the gene matches: 3. This CDR3 contains 15 residues. Germline V gene sequence: CDR1 MNHEY, CDR2 SVGAGI. CDR3 loop: CASSRGQGYNSPLHF. The CDR3 bases are TGTGCCAGCAGCCGGGGACAGGGCTATAATTCACCCCTCCACTTT.

This rearrangement joins TRBV11-1 to TRBJ1-2; D might be TRBD1 (5 bases). Germline V gives CDR1 SGHAT, CDR2 FQDESV (reference sequence). The CDR3 has 14 amino acids. Trimming took off 7 bases at V and 2 bases at J, with 14 bases between the two ends. The CDR3 sequence: CASTVDRANYGYTF. CDR3 in DNA: TGTGCCAGCACCGTTGACAGAGCAAACTATGGCTACACCTTC.

The gene calls are TRBV6-5 and TRBJ1-2, with TRBD1 as a possible D gene (5 bases). Trimming stripped 2 bases from V and 6 bases from J, with 16 bases between. The germline CDR1 and CDR2 sequences are MNHEY and SVGAGI. This CDR3 spans 15 amino acids. The CDR3 here is CASSYTNSGNDGYTF. CDR3 coding DNA: TGTGCCAGCAGTTACACGAATTCAGGGAATGATGGCTACACCTTC.

This chain's CDR3 is CASSLSVGQPYGYTF. CDR3 bases: TGTGCCAGCAGTTTATCCGTGGGGCAGCCCTATGGCTACACCTTC. This chain joins TRBV27 and TRBJ1-2; D is perhaps TRBD1 (5 bases). The ends were cut back, 0 bases at V and 4 bases at J, with 12 bases in the middle. The germline V gene has CDR1 MNHEY and CDR2 SMNVEV (reference sequence). CDR3 length equals 15 residues.

There are a few counts of this clone. This chain joins TRBV4-2 and TRBJ2-7; D tentatively fits TRBD1 or TRBD2 (5 bases each). Trimming removed 3 bases from V and 7 bases from J, with 16 bases in between. Looked up from germline, CDR1 is LGHNA and CDR2 is YNFKEQ. The CDR3 loop spans 14 amino acids. CDR3 nucleotide sequence: TGTGCCAGCAGCCAGGGGACCGCTCCGAGGGAGCAGTACTTC. Residues: CASSQGTAPREQYF.

This clone was found a few times. The gene calls are TRBV7-3 and TRBJ1-2; D gene uncertain. Germline V CDR1 and CDR2: SGHTA, FQGTGA. The CDR3 totals 14 residues. Trimming stripped 5 bases from V and 1 base from J, with 11 bases between. In DNA, the CDR3 is TGTGCCAGCAGCGTCCCTTGGGATAACTATGGCTACACCTTC. Encoded protein: CASSVPWDNYGYTF.

The rearrangement links TRBV30 to TRBJ1-4; D possibly corresponds to TRBD1 (5 bases). The CDR3 runs 13 residues. CDR1 is GTSNPN, CDR2 SVGIG, per germline (reference sequence). The V and J ends lost 7 bases and 8 bases respectively, with 17 bases between them. The CDR3 is CASWDSREEKLFF. The CDR3 DNA reads TGTGCCTCGTGGGACTCTCGGGAGGAAAAACTGTTTTTT.

The V gene is TRBV2, the J gene TRBJ2-2, with 10 bases identical to TRBD1. Germline loops: CDR1 SNHLY, CDR2 FYNNEI. The CDR3 spans 13 residues. V lost 6 bases, J lost 7 bases, and 2 bases stayed unmatched. The CDR3 DNA is TGTGCCAGCAGGACAGGGGGCGGCGGGGAGCTGTTTTTT. It is translated as CASRTGGGGELFF.

V and J are TRBV2 and TRBJ1-2; D is undetermined. Trimming took off 0 bases at V and 8 bases at J, with 10 bases between the two ends. The germline V gene has CDR1 SNHLY and CDR2 FYNNEI. This CDR3 region has 13 residues. Here the CDR3 reads CASSEAREGGYTF. In DNA form, the CDR3 reads TGTGCCAGCAGTGAAGCGCGGGAGGGCGGCTACACCTTC. Supplemented by reference TRBV2 and TRBJ1-2, the full variable domain reads EPEVTQTPSHQVTQMGQEVILRCVPISNHLYFYWYRQILGQKVEFLVSFYNNEISEKSEIFDDQFSVERPDGSNFTLKIRSTKLEDSAMYFCASSEAREGGYTFGSGTRLTVV.

The chain recombines TRBV7-2 with TRBJ2-5; 7 bases map to TRBD2. The junction had 5 bases not matched to a gene; V was cut back by 1 base and J by 3 bases. The CDR3 has 15 residues. CDR1 and CDR2 (germline): SGHTA, FQGNSA. The CDR3 protein is CASSLVLGGEETQYF. The CDR3 region has the DNA TGTGCCAGCAGCTTAGTTTTGGGGGGGGAAGAGACCCAGTACTTC.

The V call is TRBV30, the J call TRBJ1-2, with D hard to call. The CDR3 is 12 amino acids. CDR1 and CDR2 (germline): GTSNPN, SVGIG (reference sequence). V was trimmed by 0 bases and J by 7 bases, leaving 9 bases between them. CDR3: CAWSVGGGGYTF. The CDR3 coding sequence is TGTGCCTGGAGTGTAGGTGGAGGTGGCTACACCTTC.

The chain joins TRBV18 to TRBJ1-3, with 8 nucleotides matching TRBD1. Germline V gene lookup returns CDR1 KGHSH and CDR2 LQKENI. This CDR3 has 16 amino acids. The junction had 10 bases not matched to a gene; V was cut back by 5 bases and J by 4 bases. CDR3 region: CASSYPTGAGGNTIYF. The CDR3 bases are TGTGCCAGCTCATACCCGACAGGGGCGGGCGGAAACACCATATATTTT.

The gene calls are TRBV14 and TRBJ1-2, with 9 bases matching TRBD1. CDR3 length: 16 amino acids. V lost 3 bases to trimming and J lost 1 base; unmatched junction nucleotides: 6. Per the germline V gene, CDR1 is SGHDN and CDR2 is FVKESK. For the CDR3, the DNA is TGTGCCAGCAGCCACCCCGGGACAGGGAATAACTATGGCTACACCTTC. Protein product: CASSHPGTGNNYGYTF.

This clone was picked up one time. CDR3 DNA: TGTGCCAGCAGCTTAGTGTCTGGACAGGGTCCAGATACGCAGTATTTT. Translating it yields CASSLVSGQGPDTQYF. V and J are TRBV7-3 and TRBJ2-3; 8 nucleotides line up with TRBD1. This CDR3 comprises 16 residues. Per the germline V gene, CDR1 is SGHTA and CDR2 is FQGTGA. V was clipped by 2 bases and J by 4 bases; unmatched bases: 8.

The rearrangement links TRBV7-6 to TRBJ2-7; TRBD1 aligns across 10 bases. Per germline, CDR1 SGHVS and CDR2 FNYEAQ. With V trimmed by 3 bases and J by 6 bases, 2 bases remained unmatched. The CDR3 consists of 13 residues. The CDR3 nucleotides read TGTGCCAGCAGCTTCCGGGACAGGGGCGAGCAGTACTTC. The encoded protein is CASSFRDRGEQYF. Variable domain in full (rest from reference TRBV7-6 and TRBJ2-7): GAGVSQSPRYKVTKRGQDVALRCDPISGHVSLYWYRQALGQGPEFLTYFNYEAQQDKSGLPNDRFSAERPEGSISTLTIQRTEQRDSAMYRCASSFRDRGEQYFGPGTRLTVT.

V usage is TRBV18 and J usage is TRBJ1-5, with TRBD1 matching 10 bases. Germline V gene sequence: CDR1 KGHSH, CDR2 LQKENI. The CDR3 covers 16 residues. V was pared by 0 bases and J by 5 bases, with 4 bases of the junction left unmatched. Here the CDR3 reads CASSPPGQGKDQPQHF. The CDR3 bases are TGTGCCAGCTCACCACCGGGACAGGGGAAAGATCAGCCCCAGCATTTT.

The chain links TRBV29-1 to TRBJ1-2, with TRBD1 identical over 7 bases. Per the germline V gene, CDR1 is SQVTM and CDR2 is ANQGSEA. The J segment lost 5 bases and the V segment lost 5 bases, leaving 8 bases of the junction unmatched. The CDR3 extends over 13 amino acids. This CDR3 is CSVKEQGPYGYTF. DNA of the CDR3: TGCAGCGTTAAGGAACAGGGGCCTTATGGCTACACCTTC.

The genes are TRBV4-2 and TRBJ1-2; unclear D gene. The CDR3 is made up of 14 amino acids. V was clipped by 0 bases and J by 6 bases, with 11 bases between them. Germline V lookup: CDR1 LGHNA, CDR2 YNFKEQ. The CDR3 DNA sequence: TGTGCCAGCAGCCAAGACAGGACCACAGATGGCTACACCTTC. It codes for CASSQDRTTDGYTF.

The CDR3 DNA follows: TGTGCCAGCAGCTTGCGGACAGGAGGCTCCTACGAGCAGTACTTC. Translating it yields CASSLRTGGSYEQYF. The chain carries TRBV5-4 and TRBJ2-7, with 7 bases lining up with TRBD1. The CDR3 is made up of 15 amino acids. Germline V gene data show CDR1 as SGHNT and CDR2 as YYREEE (reference sequence). The trim removed 1 base at V and 0 bases at J, leaving 4 bases unmatched. Supplemented by reference TRBV5-4 and TRBJ2-7, the full variable domain reads ETGVTQSPTHLIKTRGQQVTLRCSSQSGHNTVSWYQQALGQGPQFIFQYYREEENGRGNFPPRFSGLQFPNYSSELNVNALELDDSALYLCASSLRTGGSYEQYFGPGTRLTVT.

The chain links TRBV7-9 to TRBJ2-7; the D is unclear. The CDR3 has 12 residues. Germline V lookup: CDR1 SEHNR, CDR2 FQNEAQ (reference sequence). The V end lost 6 bases, the J end lost 7 bases, and 13 bases lay between the germline ends. The CDR3: CASSPSGWEQYF. CDR3 coding DNA: TGTGCCAGCAGTCCCTCCGGATGGGAGCAGTACTTC.

The chain employs TRBV11-2 and TRBJ2-1; 14 nucleotides line up with TRBD2. V dropped 1 base and J dropped 8; count of bases not matched to a gene: 10. The CDR3 runs 18 residues. Germline V CDR1 and CDR2: SGHAT, FQNNGV. CDR3 sequence reads: CASSLGPPTSGGAHEQFF. DNA of the CDR3: TGTGCCAGCAGCTTAGGCCCTCCGACTAGCGGGGGGGCCCATGAGCAGTTCTTC.

This clone was detected once. Other DNA variants within this sample encode the same CDR3. The gene calls are TRBV2 and TRBJ2-4; perhaps TRBD2 as D (5 bases). This CDR3 is 14 amino acids long. In germline, CDR1 is SNHLY, CDR2 FYNNEI. The V end was cut by 6 bases, the J end by 8 bases, with 17 bases between. The CDR3 bases are TGTGCCAGCAGCCGAGAGTGGGTGAGGGACATTCAGTACTTC. Residues: CASSREWVRDIQYF.

The chain carries TRBV4-2 and TRBJ1-6, with D perhaps matching TRBD1 (6 bases). Per germline, CDR1 LGHNA and CDR2 YNFKEQ. The CDR3 is 15 residues long. Trimming pared 0 bases from V and 9 bases from J, leaving 12 bases between. The CDR3 bases are TGTGCCAGCAGCCAAGATGGGACAAAGGGTTCACCCCTCCACTTT. It is translated as CASSQDGTKGSPLHF.

The rearrangement joins TRBV6-5 to TRBJ1-2; D is undetermined. The V and J ends lost 6 bases and 8 bases respectively, with 13 bases between them. CDR1 is MNHEY, CDR2 SVGAGI, per germline. CDR3 length: 12 amino acids. For the CDR3, the DNA is TGTGCCAGCAGGCGCGTGTTAGAGGGCTACACCTTC. As protein: CASRRVLEGYTF.

The sample holds a few counts of this clone. The chain links TRBV9 to TRBJ1-6, with 10 bases identical to TRBD1. The CDR3 spans 14 residues. Germline V gives CDR1 SGDLS, CDR2 YYNGEE. The V and J ends lost 0 bases and 10 bases, in that order; junction bases with no gene match: 1. Here the CDR3 reads CASSVGTGGSPLHF. The CDR3 nucleotides are TGTGCCAGCAGCGTAGGGACAGGGGGGTCACCCCTCCACTTT.

The chain links TRBV5-4 to TRBJ1-4; weak D call: TRBD1 (6 bases). Germline CDR1 SGHNT, CDR2 YYREEE (reference sequence). The CDR3 totals 14 residues. Trimming removed 4 bases at V and 5 bases at J, with 12 bases between. CDR3 amino acids: CASSPGGRNEKLFF. CDR3 bases: TGTGCCAGCAGCCCCGGGGGCAGAAATGAAAAACTGTTTTTT.

This chain links TRBV13 with TRBJ2-7; D is perhaps TRBD1 or TRBD2 (5 bases each). Germline loops: CDR1 PRHDT, CDR2 FYEKMQ (reference sequence). The CDR3 covers 12 residues. Trimming pared 5 bases from V and 6 bases from J, leaving 11 bases between. The CDR3 DNA reads TGTGCCAGCAGCCCTGCGAGGGGCGAGCAGTACTTC. This gives the protein CASSPARGEQYF. The full variable domain, completed using reference TRBV13 and TRBJ2-7, is AAGVIQSPRHLIKEKRETATLKCYPIPRHDTVYWYQQGPGQDPQFLISFYEKMQSDKGSIPDRFSAQQFSDYHSELNMSSLELGDSALYFCASSPARGEQYFGPGTRLTVT.

The V gene is TRBV5-1, the J gene TRBJ2-3; D gene ambiguous. The CDR3 contains 14 residues. Trimming cost V 0 bases and J 5 bases, with 10 bases left between them. Germline CDR1 and CDR2: SGHRS and YFSETQ. Here the CDR3 DNA reads TGCGCCAGCAGCTTGGCTGCTCGAGGAGATACGCAGTATTTT. Protein: CASSLAARGDTQYF.

The chain links TRBV18 to TRBJ2-5, with 13 bases fitting TRBD2. V lost 3 bases, J lost 5 bases, and 9 bases stayed unmatched. The V gene's germline CDR1 is KGHSH and CDR2 LQKENI. The CDR3 is 17 residues long. The CDR3 region has the DNA TGTGCCAGCTCACCCAGACTAGCGGGGGGCCCGAAGGAGACCCAGTACTTC. Translation gives CASSPRLAGGPKETQYF. The variable domain in full, completed from reference TRBV18 and TRBJ2-5, reads NAGVMQNPRHLVRRRGQEARLRCSPMKGHSHVYWYRQLPEEGLKFMVYLQKENIIDESGMPKERFSAEFPKEGPSILRIQQVVRGDSAAYFCASSPRLAGGPKETQYFGPGTRLLVL.

The CDR3 nucleotides are TGTGCCAGCAGCTTTACTAGCGACGGCGGGGAGCTGTTTTTT. Translated: CASSFTSDGGELFF. The chain uses TRBV7-2 and TRBJ2-2, with 7 nucleotides matching TRBD2. V lost 3 bases, J lost 7 bases, and 5 bases stayed unmatched. Germline lookup yields CDR1 SGHTA and CDR2 FQGNSA. CDR3 size: 14 residues. Variable domain in full (rest from reference TRBV7-2 and TRBJ2-2): GAGVSQSPSNKVTEKGKDVELRCDPISGHTALYWYRQSLGQGLEFLIYFQGNSAPDKSGLPSDRFSAERTGGSVSTLTIQRTQQEDSAVYLCASSFTSDGGELFFGEGSRLTVL.

Written as DNA, the CDR3 is TGTGCCAGCAGTTCCGGGACAGGGGGAGGAAACACCATATATTTT. This codes for CASSSGTGGGNTIYF. The chain employs TRBV6-6 and TRBJ1-3; 11 positions agree with TRBD1. Trimming removed 4 bases from V and 4 bases from J; junction bases left unmatched: 3. The germline V gene encodes CDR1 MNHNY and CDR2 SVGAGI (reference sequence). The CDR3 runs to 15 residues.

This clone came up once. The chain has TRBV10-3 and TRBJ2-7, with 8 bases fitting TRBD1. The ends lost 3 bases at V and 3 bases at J; junction bases unmatched: 7. Germline V gives CDR1 ENHRY, CDR2 SYGVKD. This CDR3 is 15 amino acids long. CDR3 residues: CAISDLDRGNYEQYF. In DNA, the CDR3 is TGTGCCATCAGTGACCTCGACAGGGGCAACTACGAGCAGTACTTC.